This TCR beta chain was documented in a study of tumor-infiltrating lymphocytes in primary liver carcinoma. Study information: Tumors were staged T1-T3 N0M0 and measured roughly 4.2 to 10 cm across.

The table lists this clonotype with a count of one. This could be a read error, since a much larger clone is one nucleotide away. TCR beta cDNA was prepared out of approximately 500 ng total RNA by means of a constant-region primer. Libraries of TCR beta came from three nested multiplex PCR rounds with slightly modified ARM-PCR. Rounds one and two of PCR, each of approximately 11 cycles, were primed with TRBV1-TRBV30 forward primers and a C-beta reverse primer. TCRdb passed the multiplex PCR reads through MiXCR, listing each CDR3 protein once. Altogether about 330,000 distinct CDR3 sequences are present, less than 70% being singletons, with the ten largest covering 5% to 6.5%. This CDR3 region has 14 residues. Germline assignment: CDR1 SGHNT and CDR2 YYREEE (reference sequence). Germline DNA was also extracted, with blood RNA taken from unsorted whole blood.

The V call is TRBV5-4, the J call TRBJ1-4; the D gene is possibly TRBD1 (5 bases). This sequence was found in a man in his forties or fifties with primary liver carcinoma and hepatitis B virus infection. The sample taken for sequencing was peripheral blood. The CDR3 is CASSSGPGGEKPFF. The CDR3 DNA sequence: TGTGCCAGCAGCTCCGGACCCGGAGGGGAAAAACCGTTTTTT.